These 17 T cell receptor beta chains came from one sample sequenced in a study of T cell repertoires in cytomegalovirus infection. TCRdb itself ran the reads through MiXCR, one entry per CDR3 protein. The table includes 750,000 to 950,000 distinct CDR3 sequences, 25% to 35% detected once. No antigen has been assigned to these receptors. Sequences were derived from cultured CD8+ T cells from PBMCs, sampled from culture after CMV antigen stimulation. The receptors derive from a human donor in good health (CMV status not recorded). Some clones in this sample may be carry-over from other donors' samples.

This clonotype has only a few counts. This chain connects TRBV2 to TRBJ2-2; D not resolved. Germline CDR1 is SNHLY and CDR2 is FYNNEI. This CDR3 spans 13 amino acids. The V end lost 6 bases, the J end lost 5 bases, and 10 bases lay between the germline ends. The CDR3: CASRRLGTGELFF. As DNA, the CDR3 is TGTGCCAGCAGACGTTTGGGGACCGGGGAGCTGTTTTTT.

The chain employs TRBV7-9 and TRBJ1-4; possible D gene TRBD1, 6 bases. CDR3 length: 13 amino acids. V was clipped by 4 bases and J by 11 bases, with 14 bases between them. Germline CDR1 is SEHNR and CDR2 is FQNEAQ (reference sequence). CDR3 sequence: CASSSSGADKLFF. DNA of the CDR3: TGTGCCAGCAGCTCCTCGGGGGCAGATAAACTGTTTTTT.

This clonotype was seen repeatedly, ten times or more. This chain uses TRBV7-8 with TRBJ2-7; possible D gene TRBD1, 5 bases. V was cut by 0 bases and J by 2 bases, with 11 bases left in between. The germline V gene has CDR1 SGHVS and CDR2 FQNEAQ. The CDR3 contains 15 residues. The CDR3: CASSLAFDSPYEQYF. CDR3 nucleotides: TGTGCCAGCAGCTTAGCGTTCGACAGTCCCTACGAGCAGTACTTC.

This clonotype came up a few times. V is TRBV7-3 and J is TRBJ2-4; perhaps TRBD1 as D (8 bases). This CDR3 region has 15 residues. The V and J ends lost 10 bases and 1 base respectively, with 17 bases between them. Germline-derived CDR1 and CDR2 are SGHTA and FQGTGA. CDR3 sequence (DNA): TGTGCCACCACAGGGGGGGGCACGGCCAAAAACATTCAGTACTTC. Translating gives CATTGGGTAKNIQYF.

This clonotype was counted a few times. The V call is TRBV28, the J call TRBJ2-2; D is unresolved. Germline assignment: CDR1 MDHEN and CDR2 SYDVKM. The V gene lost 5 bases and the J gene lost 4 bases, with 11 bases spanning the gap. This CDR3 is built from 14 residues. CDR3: CASSTGFGTGELFF. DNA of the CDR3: TGTGCCAGCAGTACCGGGTTTGGCACCGGGGAGCTGTTTTTT.

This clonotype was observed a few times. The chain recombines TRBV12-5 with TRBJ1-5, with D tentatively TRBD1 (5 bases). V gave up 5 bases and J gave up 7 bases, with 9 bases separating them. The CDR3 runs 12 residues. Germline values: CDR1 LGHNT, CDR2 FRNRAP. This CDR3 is CASGQGDQPQHF. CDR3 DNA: TGTGCTAGTGGTCAGGGAGACCAGCCCCAGCATTTT.

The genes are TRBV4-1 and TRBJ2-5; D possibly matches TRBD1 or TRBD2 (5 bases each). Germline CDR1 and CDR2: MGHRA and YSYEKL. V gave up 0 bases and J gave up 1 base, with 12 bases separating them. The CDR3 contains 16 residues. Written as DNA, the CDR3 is TGCGCCAGCAGCCAAGATCGGGGTGGGGGCCAAGAGACCCAGTACTTC. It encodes CASSQDRGGGQETQYF.

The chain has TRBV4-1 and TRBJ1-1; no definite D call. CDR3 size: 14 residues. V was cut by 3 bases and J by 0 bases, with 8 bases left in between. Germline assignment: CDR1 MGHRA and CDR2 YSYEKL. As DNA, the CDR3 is TGCGCCAGCAGCCAGGGGTTAGTGAACACTGAAGCTTTCTTT. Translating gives CASSQGLVNTEAFF.

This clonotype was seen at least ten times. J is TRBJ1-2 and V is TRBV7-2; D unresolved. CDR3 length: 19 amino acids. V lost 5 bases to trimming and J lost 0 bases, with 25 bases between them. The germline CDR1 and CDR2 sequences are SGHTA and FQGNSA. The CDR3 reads CASSPLPGSRPQANYGYTF. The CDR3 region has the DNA TGTGCCAGCAGCCCCCTCCCCGGCTCCAGGCCCCAGGCTAACTATGGCTACACCTTC. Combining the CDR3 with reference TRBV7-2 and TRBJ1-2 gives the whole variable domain GAGVSQSPSNKVTEKGKDVELRCDPISGHTALYWYRQSLGQGLEFLIYFQGNSAPDKSGLPSDRFSAERTGGSVSTLTIQRTQQEDSAVYLCASSPLPGSRPQANYGYTFGSGTRLTVV.

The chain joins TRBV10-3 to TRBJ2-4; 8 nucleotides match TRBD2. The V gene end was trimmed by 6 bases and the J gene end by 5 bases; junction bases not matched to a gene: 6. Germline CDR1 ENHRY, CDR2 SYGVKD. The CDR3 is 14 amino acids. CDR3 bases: TGTGCCATCAGCCAGCCAGCGGGGGAAAACATTCAGTACTTC. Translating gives CAISQPAGENIQYF.

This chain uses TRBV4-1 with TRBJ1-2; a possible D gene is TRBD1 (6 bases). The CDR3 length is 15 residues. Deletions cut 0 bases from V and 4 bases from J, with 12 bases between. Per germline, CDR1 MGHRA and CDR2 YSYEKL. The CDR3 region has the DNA TGCGCCAGCAGCCAAGATATGAGGGGGACCTATGGCTACACCTTC. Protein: CASSQDMRGTYGYTF.

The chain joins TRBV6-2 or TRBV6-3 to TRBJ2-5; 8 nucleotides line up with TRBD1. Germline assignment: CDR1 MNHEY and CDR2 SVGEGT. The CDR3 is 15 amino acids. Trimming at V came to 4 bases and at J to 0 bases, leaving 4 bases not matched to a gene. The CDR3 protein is CASSWGDRYQETQYF. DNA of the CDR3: TGTGCCAGCAGTTGGGGGGACAGGTACCAAGAGACCCAGTACTTC.

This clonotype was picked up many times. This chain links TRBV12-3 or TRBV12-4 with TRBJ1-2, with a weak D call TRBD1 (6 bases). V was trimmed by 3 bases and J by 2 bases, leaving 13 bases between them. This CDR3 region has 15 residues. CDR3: CASSFGIQGNYGYTF. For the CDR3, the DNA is TGTGCCAGCAGTTTTGGGATACAGGGAAACTATGGCTACACCTTC.

CDR3 DNA sequence: TGTGCCAGCAGCGCATACGGGGGTGGAGGGACGCAGTATTTT. Its translation: CASSAYGGGGTQYF. V gene TRBV11-3 combines with J gene TRBJ2-3; TRBD2 is a possible D gene (6 bases). This CDR3 region has 14 residues. With 5 bases removed from V and 9 bases from J, the gap between germline ends came to 18 bases. Germline loops: CDR1 SGHNT, CDR2 YENEEA.

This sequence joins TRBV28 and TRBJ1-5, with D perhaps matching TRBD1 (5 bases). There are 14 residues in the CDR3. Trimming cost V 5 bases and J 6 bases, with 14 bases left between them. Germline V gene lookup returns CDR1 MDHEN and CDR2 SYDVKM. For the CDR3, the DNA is TGTGCCAGCAGTACCGTGGGGGGTGGTCAGCCCCAGCATTTT. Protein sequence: CASSTVGGGQPQHF.

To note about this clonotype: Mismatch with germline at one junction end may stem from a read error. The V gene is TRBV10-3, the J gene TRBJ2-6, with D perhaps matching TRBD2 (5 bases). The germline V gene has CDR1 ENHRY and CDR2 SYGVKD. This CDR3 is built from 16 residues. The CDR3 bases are TGTGCCATCATTGAGTCCGGGGACTCTGGGGCCAACGTCCTGACTTTC. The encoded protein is CAIIESGDSGANVLTF.

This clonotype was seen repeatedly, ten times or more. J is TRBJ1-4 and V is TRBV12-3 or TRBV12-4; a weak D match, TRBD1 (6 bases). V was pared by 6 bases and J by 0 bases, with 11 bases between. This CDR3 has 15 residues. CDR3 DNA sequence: TGTGCCAGCAGGCAGGACAGTTCAACTAATGAAAAACTGTTTTTT. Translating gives CASRQDSSTNEKLFF.